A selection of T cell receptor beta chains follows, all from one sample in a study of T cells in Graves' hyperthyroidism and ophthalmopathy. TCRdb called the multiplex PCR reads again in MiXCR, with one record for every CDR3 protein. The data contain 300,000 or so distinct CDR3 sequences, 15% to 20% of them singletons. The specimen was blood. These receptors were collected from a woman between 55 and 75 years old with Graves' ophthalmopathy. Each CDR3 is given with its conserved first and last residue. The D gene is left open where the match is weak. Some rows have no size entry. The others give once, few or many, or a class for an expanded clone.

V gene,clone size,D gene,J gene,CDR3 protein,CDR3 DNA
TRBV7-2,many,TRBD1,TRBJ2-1,CASRYIPGQGLYNEQFF,TGTGCCAGCAGATACATACCGGGACAGGGATTATACAATGAGCAGTTCTTC
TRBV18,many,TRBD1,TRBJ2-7,CASSLTTGARSYEQYF,TGTGCCAGCTCATTAACGACAGGGGCCCGCTCCTACGAGCAGTACTTC
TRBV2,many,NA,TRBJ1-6,CASSEETQGRSPLHF,TGTGCCAGCAGTGAAGAAACGCAGGGTCGGTCACCCCTCCACTTT
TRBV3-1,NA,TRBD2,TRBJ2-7,CASSQVPSGGYEQYF,TGTGCCAGCAGCCAAGTTCCTAGCGGGGGATACGAGCAGTACTTC
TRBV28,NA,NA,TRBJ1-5,CAANDQPQHF,TGTGCCGCAAACGATCAGCCCCAGCATTTT
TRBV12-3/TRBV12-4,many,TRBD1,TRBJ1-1,CASRRDRDITEAFF,TGTGCCAGCAGGAGGGACAGGGATATAACTGAAGCTTTCTTT
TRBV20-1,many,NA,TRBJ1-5,CSAWTAISNQPQHF,TGCAGTGCCTGGACAGCAATTAGCAATCAGCCCCAGCATTTT
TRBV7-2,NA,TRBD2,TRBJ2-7,CASSLILAPGDEQYF,TGTGCCAGCAGCTTAATACTAGCGCCAGGCGACGAGCAGTACTTC
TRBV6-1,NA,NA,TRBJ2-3,CVSRSRLGTDTQYF,TGTGTCAGCAGAAGTAGGCTTGGGACAGATACGCAGTATTTT
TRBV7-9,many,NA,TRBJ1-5,CASSLAVGINQPQHF,TGTGCCAGCAGCCTAGCCGTAGGAATCAATCAGCCCCAGCATTTT
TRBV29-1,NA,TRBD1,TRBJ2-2,CSAGQGGAGELFF,TGCAGCGCCGGACAGGGGGGAGCCGGGGAGCTGTTTTTT
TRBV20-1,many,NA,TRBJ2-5,CSASSASETQYF,TGCAGTGCTAGTAGCGCTTCAGAGACCCAGTACTTC
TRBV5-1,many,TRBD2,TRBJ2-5,CASSSGLAAMPEETQYF,TGCGCCAGCAGCTCGGGACTAGCGGCGATGCCCGAAGAGACCCAGTACTTC
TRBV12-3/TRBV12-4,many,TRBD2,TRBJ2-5,CASSPRGTSGRFRETQYF,TGTGCCAGCAGTCCTAGGGGGACTAGCGGGAGATTTCGAGAGACCCAGTACTTC
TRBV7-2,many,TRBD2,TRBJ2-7,CASSQERGGVDEQYF,TGTGCCAGCAGCCAAGAGCGCGGGGGAGTGGACGAGCAGTACTTC